This TCR beta chain is from a study of beta chain features in type 1 diabetes. This clone was seen only a few times. Its target is unknown. Whole-study results and caveats: High-TCR-expressing cells could be over-represented by cDNA sequencing. The study found that naive, central memory and Treg TCRB repertoires appeared more similar in patients than in healthy donors.

All of the sorted populations showed purity greater than 95%. This CDR3 is built from 13 residues. Per the germline V gene, CDR1 is KGHSH and CDR2 is LQKENI. V was clipped by 5 bases and J by 0 bases, with 7 bases between them. TCRB transcripts that were expressed got sequenced, as all of the isolated RNA had been reverse transcribed. Some clones are missing from TCRdb's copy, which holds only in-frame ones; the method was immunoSEQ multiplex PCR. The table has roughly 250,000 clones, 9.6% seen once. This receptor was identified in a woman aged 18-29 years in good health. What was sequenced was naive CD4+ T cells from blood. The chain is built from TRBV18 and TRBJ2-5; D is unresolved. The CDR3 DNA reads as TGTGCCAGCTCATCAGGCCACCAAGAGACCCAGTACTTC. Protein sequence: CASSSGHQETQYF.